The rows below give T cell receptor beta chains drawn from one sample of a study of tumor and adjacent non-tumor tissue in lung cancer. TCRdb independently ran MiXCR on the multiplex PCR reads; one entry per CDR3 protein. The sample has just over 200,000 distinct CDR3 sequences; about two thirds are singletons. The sequencing sample was made of lung tumor tissue. The receptors originated from a man aged 55 to 70 with non-small cell lung cancer. CDR3s include the opening cysteine and the closing phenylalanine or tryptophan. The D gene is left open where the match is weak. A clone size is listed for some rows: how often the clone was seen (once, few, many), or a class if it is expanded.

j_call | clone_size | v_call | d_call | cdr3_nt | cdr3_aa
TRBJ1-2 | - | TRBV6-6 | TRBD1 | TGTGCCAGCGCCTTAGACAGGGCAAACTATGGCTACACCTTC | CASALDRANYGYTF
TRBJ1-3 | - | TRBV12-3/TRBV12-4 | TRBD1 | TGTGCCAGCAATTTCAAGCAGGGGGCGGCTGGAAACACCATATATTTT | CASNFKQGAAGNTIYF
TRBJ2-1 | - | TRBV6-2/TRBV6-3 | TRBD2 | TGTGCCATCAGTTACGAACTAGCGGGAGAGGATGACAATGAGCAGTTCTTC | CAISYELAGEDDNEQFF
TRBJ2-1 | - | TRBV20-1 | - | TGCAGTGCTATAATAGAGGGAGAGCTTTACAATGAGCAGTTCTTC | CSAIIEGELYNEQFF
TRBJ2-2 | - | TRBV11-2 | - | TGTGCCAGCAGCTTAGGAACAGGGTGGACCGGGGAGATGTTTTTT | CASSLGTGWTGEMFF
TRBJ2-3 | - | TRBV6-2/TRBV6-3 | - | TGTGCCAGCACCGACAGGAGGGTAGATACGCAGTATTTT | CASTDRRVDTQYF
TRBJ2-3 | - | TRBV20-1 | TRBD2 | TGCAGTGTTTCCCCGCGGACTAGCAGCAGAGATACGCAGTATTTT | CSVSPRTSSRDTQYF
TRBJ2-7 | few | TRBV4-3 | - | TGCGCCAGCAGCCAAGATAGGAGGACGGTCACCTACGAGCAGTACTTC | CASSQDRRTVTYEQYF
TRBJ2-3 | - | TRBV29-1 | TRBD2 | TGCAGTGCGACTAGCGTGAGTGGAGTAGATATGCAGTATTTT | CSATSVSGVDMQYF
TRBJ2-5 | - | TRBV6-2/TRBV6-3 | - | TGTGCCAGCAGTTATGAGGTCCAGACCGGGTACCAAGAGGCCCAGTATTTC | CASSYEVQTGYQEAQYF
TRBJ2-3 | - | TRBV4-3 | TRBD2 | TGCGCCAGCAGCTCCCTCGGGGGAGGGAAGGCGGATACGCAGTATTTT | CASSSLGGGKADTQYF
TRBJ2-1 | once | TRBV11-3 | - | TGTGTCAGCAGAAGCCGGGGCAGCCGGTACGATGAGCAGTTCTTC | CVSRSRGSRYDEQFF
TRBJ2-2 | once | TRBV12-3/TRBV12-4 | TRBD2 | TGTACCAGCAGTTTACAAGCGGGGTTTGGGGAACTGTTTTTC | CTSSLQAGFGELFF
TRBJ2-5 | few | TRBV5-4 | TRBD1 | TGTGCCAGCAGCCCACAGGGGACAATGACCCAGTACTTC | CASSPQGTMTQYF
TRBJ2-7 | - | TRBV5-4 | - | TGTCCCAGCAGCTTAGAACGGACCGCCTACGAGCAGTACTTC | CPSSLERTAYEQYF
TRBJ2-7 | - | TRBV20-1 | TRBD2 | TGCAGTGCTAGAAGGCCCAGCGGGAGTTTGAACGAGCAGTACTTC | CSARRPSGSLNEQYF
TRBJ2-5 | - | TRBV6-1 | TRBD2 | TGTGCCAGCAGTGGGACTAGCGGATGGGCGGAGACCCAGTACTTC | CASSGTSGWAETQYF
TRBJ1-5 | many | TRBV6-6 | - | TGTGCCAGCAGGCTAGGACAGAAAGTCAATCAGCCCCAGCATTTT | CASRLGQKVNQPQHF
TRBJ2-7 | - | TRBV7-8 | - | TGTGCCAGCAGATCCGAGACGGAGAGGGAGTACTTC | CASRSETEREYF
TRBJ2-3 | few | TRBV5-1 | TRBD2 | TGCGCCAGCGGCCAGACTAGCGGGGGGGCGAAGGTGGGAGATACGCAGTATTTT | CASGQTSGGAKVGDTQYF
TRBJ2-2 | - | TRBV10-2 | TRBD2 | TGCGCCGGCAGTGGGAGGGAGGCCAGGAACACCGGGGAGCTGTTTTTT | CAGSGREARNTGELFF
TRBJ1-2 | - | TRBV6-5 | - | TGTGACAGCAGTCGGATAGAGGATAGCGGCTACACCTTC | CDSSRIEDSGYTF